This T cell receptor beta chain was captured in a study of monozygotic twins with inflammatory bowel disease. Study-level results: Repertoire similarity did not differ between concordant and discordant twins, perhaps due to limited power.

TCRdb re-called the 5' RACE reads and catalogs CDR3 proteins one per entry, DNA excluded. The data include 440,000 or so distinct CDR3 sequences; the top ten clones carry more than 2%. In the case of this clonotype: Antigen: not known.

The CDR3 runs to 13 residues. Germline lookup yields CDR1 KGHSH and CDR2 LQKENI. The chain links TRBV18 to TRBJ1-1; the TCRdb D gene call, TRBD1, has no DNA to confirm it. The sequenced material came from blood. The TCR originated in a human donor with ulcerative colitis or Crohn's disease, or a healthy co-twin of an affected twin (not recorded which). The CDR3 protein is CASSTQTDNEAFF.